A single sample gave rise to the 25 T cell receptor beta chains below, sequenced in a study of CD8 T cells in ankylosing spondylitis. Their specific antigens are unknown. TCRdb re-derived calls from the 5' RACE reads in MiXCR, one entry per CDR3 protein. Among more than 650,000 distinct CDR3 sequences listed, roughly 10% were seen once. Points from the study as a whole: The study identified a TCR beta motif of eight highly homologous variants that appeared characteristic of ankylosing spondylitis blood.

The sequenced sample was blood, either unsorted or a sorted T cell fraction (not recorded which). The receptor set was obtained from a male donor with ankylosing spondylitis.

This clonotype was counted between two and nine times. The chain employs TRBV7-9 and TRBJ1-1; D is perhaps TRBD1 (5 bases). Germline CDR1 and CDR2: SEHNR and FQNEAQ (reference sequence). Trimming removed 5 bases from V and 2 bases from J, with 12 bases in between. The CDR3 is 14 amino acids. The CDR3 sequence is CASSRRDVNTEAFF. The CDR3, as DNA: TGTGCCAGCAGCCGACGGGACGTTAACACTGAAGCTTTCTTT.

At least ten counts were recorded for this clonotype. The V call is TRBV6-5, the J call TRBJ2-1, with TRBD2 as a possible D gene (5 bases). V was cut by 5 bases and J by 12 bases, with 17 bases left in between. CDR3 length equals 13 residues. Germline CDR1 and CDR2: MNHEY and SVGAGI. The CDR3 loop is CASSNPGTQVQFF. As DNA, the CDR3 is TGTGCCAGCAGTAACCCGGGAACTCAGGTGCAGTTCTTC.

This chain connects TRBV20-1 to TRBJ2-1, with D uncertain. This CDR3 comprises 15 residues. Germline CDR1 is DFQATT and CDR2 is SNEGSKA (reference sequence). Trimming removed 2 bases at V and 9 bases at J, with 20 bases between. The CDR3: CSARSWAGQVGEQFF. CDR3 in DNA: TGCAGTGCTAGATCTTGGGCAGGTCAGGTGGGTGAGCAGTTCTTC.

The rearrangement uses TRBV5-1 and TRBJ1-1; D uncertain. Trimming pared 5 bases from V and 0 bases from J, leaving 11 bases between. CDR3 length: 14 amino acids. Germline CDR1 reads SGHRS; CDR2 reads YFSETQ. The CDR3: CASRDRTLNTEAFF. As DNA, the CDR3 is TGCGCCAGCAGAGACCGGACCCTGAACACTGAAGCTTTCTTT.

The chain carries TRBV20-1 and TRBJ2-5; 13 bases agree with TRBD2. Germline lookup yields CDR1 DFQATT and CDR2 SNEGSKA (reference sequence). Losses at the gene ends were 1 base for V and 5 bases for J; bases not matched to a gene: 13. The CDR3 runs 18 residues. The CDR3 nucleotides are TGCAGTGCTAGAGTTTTACTAGCGGGGGGGTATGGATCTGAGACCCAGTACTTC. Protein: CSARVLLAGGYGSETQYF.

This clonotype appeared a few times. V usage is TRBV5-1 and J usage is TRBJ1-6, with 7 bases identical to TRBD1. Germline CDR1 reads SGHRS; CDR2 reads YFSETQ. CDR3 length: 17 amino acids. The ends lost 3 bases at V and 0 bases at J; junction bases unmatched: 6. This chain's CDR3 is CASSSGTASSYNSPLHF. The CDR3 bases are TGCGCCAGCAGCTCCGGGACAGCTAGCTCCTATAATTCACCCCTCCACTTT.

This rearrangement joins TRBV20-1 to TRBJ1-1, with D uncertain. In germline, CDR1 is DFQATT, CDR2 SNEGSKA (reference sequence). The CDR3 spans 14 residues. Written as DNA, the CDR3 is TGCAGCTTAGCGGAGGGCTCCATGAACACTGAAGCTTTCTTT. Residues: CSLAEGSMNTEAFF.

This clonotype was counted between two and nine times. The J gene is TRBJ1-1, the V gene TRBV20-1; 7 nucleotides align to TRBD1. The germline V gene has CDR1 DFQATT and CDR2 SNEGSKA (reference sequence). This CDR3 region has 14 residues. The CDR3 reads CVFQTFHRGREAFF. CDR3 nucleotide sequence: TGCGTATTCCAGACCTTCCACAGGGGACGTGAAGCTTTCTTT.

The chain employs TRBV14 and TRBJ2-5; D is unclear. CDR1 is SGHDN and CDR2 is FVKESK in the germline V gene. The V end was cut by 4 bases, the J end by 5 bases, with 11 bases between. The CDR3 has 13 residues. The CDR3 region is CASSRGPWETQYF. The CDR3 nucleotides are TGTGCCAGCAGCCGGGGTCCCTGGGAGACCCAGTACTTC. Full variable domain (rest looked up from reference TRBV14 and TRBJ2-5): EAGVTQFPSHSVIEKGQTVTLRCDPISGHDNLYWYRRVMGKEIKFLLHFVKESKQDESGMPNNRFLAERTGGTYSTLKVQPAELEDSGVYFCASSRGPWETQYFGPGTRLLVL.

This clonotype was seen a handful of times. V usage is TRBV12-3 or TRBV12-4 and J usage is TRBJ2-7; D is uncertain. The CDR3 runs to 12 residues. Trimming shortened V by 6 bases and J by 0 bases, and 6 bases separated the two germline ends. Here the CDR3 reads CASRGGSYEQYF. The CDR3 DNA reads TGTGCCAGCAGGGGCGGCTCCTACGAGCAGTACTTC.

The chain recombines TRBV30 with TRBJ1-5, with TRBD1 matching over 10 bases. CDR1 GTSNPN and CDR2 SVGIG come from the germline V gene (reference sequence). The CDR3 consists of 12 residues. The V segment lost 5 bases and the J segment 7 bases; nucleotides outside the gene matches: 2. The CDR3 region has the DNA TGTGCCTGGCAGACAGGGGGCCAGCCCCAGCATTTT. Protein: CAWQTGGQPQHF.

The CDR3 DNA is TGTGCCAGCAGCCTAAGGGGACAGGTTAATGAAAAACTGTTTTTT. It codes for CASSLRGQVNEKLFF. The chain is built from TRBV6-1 and TRBJ1-4; 8 bases align to TRBD1. V dropped 6 bases and J dropped 4; count of bases not matched to a gene: 7. Germline values: CDR1 MNHNS, CDR2 SASEGT. CDR3 length equals 15 residues.

This clonotype was picked up many times. J is TRBJ1-2 and V is TRBV28, with TRBD1 matching 8 bases. The CDR3 is 15 residues long. J lost 2 bases, V lost 3 bases, and 5 bases had no gene match. The germline V gene encodes CDR1 MDHEN and CDR2 SYDVKM. This CDR3 reads CASSFLDRENYGYTF. The CDR3 nucleotides are TGTGCCAGCAGTTTCTTGGACAGGGAGAACTATGGCTACACCTTC.

V and J are TRBV15 and TRBJ2-1, with 7 bases fitting TRBD1. Per the germline V gene, CDR1 is LNHNV and CDR2 is YYDKDF (reference sequence). The V segment lost 7 bases and the J segment 3 bases; nucleotides outside the gene matches: 3. The CDR3 length is 13 residues. CDR3 loop: CATTRDSYNEQFF. In nucleotides, the CDR3 is TGTGCCACCACCAGGGACAGCTACAATGAGCAGTTCTTC.

This clonotype was found a few times. The J gene is TRBJ2-5, the V gene TRBV20-1; the D is unclear. Per the germline V gene, CDR1 is DFQATT and CDR2 is SNEGSKA (reference sequence). CDR3 length: 13 amino acids. Between the trimmed V and J ends, which lost 0 bases and 1 base, there was a span of 6 bases. The chain's CDR3 is CSARDLGQETQYF. The CDR3 DNA reads as TGCAGTGCTAGAGATCTGGGCCAAGAGACCCAGTACTTC.

V usage is TRBV5-6 and J usage is TRBJ1-1; weak D call: TRBD1 (5 bases). V was clipped by 5 bases and J by 6 bases, with 11 bases between them. The CDR3 is 12 residues long. Germline V gene sequence: CDR1 SGHDT, CDR2 YYEEEE. The DNA for the CDR3 is TGTGCCAGCAGTTTTCAGGGCCCTGAAGCTTTCTTT. Amino acids: CASSFQGPEAFF.

The gene calls are TRBV20-1 and TRBJ2-5; D may be TRBD2 (5 bases). Germline V gives CDR1 DFQATT, CDR2 SNEGSKA (reference sequence). CDR3 length: 13 amino acids. V was trimmed by 4 bases and J by 2 bases, leaving 11 bases between them. In DNA, the CDR3 is TGCAGTGCTATCAGTCGGGGTCAAGAGACCCAGTACTTC. Its protein is CSAISRGQETQYF.

This clonotype was seen ten or more times. The V call is TRBV7-2, the J call TRBJ2-5; D unresolved. V dropped 2 bases and J dropped 2 bases, with 6 bases sitting between them. This CDR3 contains 13 residues. CDR1 is SGHTA, CDR2 FQGNSA, per germline. CDR3 amino acids: CASSLNWQETQYF. The DNA of the CDR3 is TGTGCCAGCAGCTTAAACTGGCAAGAGACCCAGTACTTC.

This clonotype was seen ten or more times. V gene TRBV20-1 combines with J gene TRBJ2-5, with D possibly TRBD2 on 5 matching bases. Germline V lookup: CDR1 DFQATT, CDR2 SNEGSKA (reference sequence). The CDR3 covers 12 residues. V lost 3 bases and J lost 4, with 9 bases in between. For the CDR3, the DNA is TGCAGTGCTAGCTACGGACTAGAGACCCAGTACTTC. Translated, it gives CSASYGLETQYF.

This clonotype has at least ten counts. This chain connects TRBV7-9 to TRBJ2-1, with D uncertain. The CDR3 length is 12 residues. V was clipped by 1 base and J by 10 bases, with 8 bases between them. CDR1 and CDR2 from the germline V gene are SEHNR and FQNEAQ (reference sequence). This CDR3 is CASSLVGSEQFF. The CDR3 nucleotides read TGTGCCAGCAGCTTAGTGGGGTCCGAGCAGTTCTTC.

The chain links TRBV5-1 to TRBJ2-3, with 10 bases that match TRBD2. From germline, CDR1 is SGHRS and CDR2 YFSETQ. The CDR3 runs to 17 residues. V gave up 2 bases and J gave up 4 bases; unmatched junction bases: 10. The CDR3 DNA reads as TGCGCCAGCAGCTTCGGGGGGGGGACTAGCGATTCAGATACGCAGTATTTT. Protein sequence: CASSFGGGTSDSDTQYF.

This clonotype appeared many times. V usage is TRBV20-1 and J usage is TRBJ2-7; 10 bases fit TRBD1. J was trimmed by 6 bases and V by 4 bases; bases with no gene match: 12. The CDR3 runs 15 residues. Per the germline V gene, CDR1 is DFQATT and CDR2 is SNEGSKA (reference sequence). CDR3 sequence (DNA): TGCAGTGCTACCCGACAGGGGGCCTTCTTCGGCGAGCAGTACTTC. It encodes CSATRQGAFFGEQYF.

This clonotype was recorded a few times. V and J are TRBV29-1 and TRBJ2-5, with 8 positions matching TRBD2. The CDR3 is 15 residues long. CDR1 SQVTM and CDR2 ANQGSEA come from the germline V gene. With 3 bases clipped from V and 1 base from J, the junction kept 7 bases outside the gene matches. DNA of the CDR3: TGCAGCGTTGACGAGGGGCGGGGGGCCCAAGAGACCCAGTACTTC. As protein: CSVDEGRGAQETQYF.

This clonotype has ten or more counts. The rearrangement uses TRBV29-1 and TRBJ2-2, with D possibly TRBD1 on 5 matching bases. V lost 6 bases to trimming and J lost 0 bases, with 14 bases between them. Germline CDR1 is SQVTM and CDR2 is ANQGSEA. The CDR3 covers 15 residues. The CDR3 DNA follows: TGCAGCGTGGGCGGCCCAGGGTCGAACACCGGGGAGCTGTTTTTT. Protein sequence: CSVGGPGSNTGELFF.

The rearrangement links TRBV6-5 to TRBJ1-1; D uncertain. With 0 bases removed from V and 4 bases from J, the gap between germline ends came to 15 bases. Germline V gives CDR1 MNHEY, CDR2 SVGAGI. This CDR3 is 16 amino acids long. The CDR3 DNA sequence: TGTGCCAGCAGTTACTCAGGAGGCGCCCCGGGCACTGAAGCTTTCTTT. Translating it yields CASSYSGGAPGTEAFF.